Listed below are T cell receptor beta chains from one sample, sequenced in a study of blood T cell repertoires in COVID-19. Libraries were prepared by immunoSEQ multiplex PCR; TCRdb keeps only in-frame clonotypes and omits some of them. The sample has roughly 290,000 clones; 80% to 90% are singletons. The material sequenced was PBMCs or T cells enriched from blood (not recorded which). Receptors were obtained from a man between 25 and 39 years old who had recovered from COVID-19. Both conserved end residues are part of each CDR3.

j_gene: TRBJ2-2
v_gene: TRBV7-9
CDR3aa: CASSLPYSRQGLGPGELFF

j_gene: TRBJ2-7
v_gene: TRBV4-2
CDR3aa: CASSQQVRTSSYEQYF

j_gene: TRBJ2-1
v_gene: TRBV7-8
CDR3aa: CASSLVRGSGNEQFF

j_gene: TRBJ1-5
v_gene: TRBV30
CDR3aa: CAWSLDRGNQPQHF

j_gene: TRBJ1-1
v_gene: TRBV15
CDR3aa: CATSTLRGRVDTEAFF

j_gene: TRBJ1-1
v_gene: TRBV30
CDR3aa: CAWSSDRGQKAFF

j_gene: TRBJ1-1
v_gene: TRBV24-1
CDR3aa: CATSQTGGADTEAFF

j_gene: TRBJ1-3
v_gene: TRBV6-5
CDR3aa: CASSYSNSHSGNTIYF

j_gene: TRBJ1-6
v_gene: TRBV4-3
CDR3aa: CASSQIESRSPLHF

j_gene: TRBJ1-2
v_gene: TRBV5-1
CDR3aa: CASSTGTGDYGYTF

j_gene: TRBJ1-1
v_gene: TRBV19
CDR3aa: CASSTAARGENTEAFF

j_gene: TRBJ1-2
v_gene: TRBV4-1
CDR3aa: CASSQALLGRIGYGYTF

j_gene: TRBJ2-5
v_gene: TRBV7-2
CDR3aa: CASTLEWGVQTQYF

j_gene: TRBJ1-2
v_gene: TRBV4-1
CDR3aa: CASSQPRGGLNYGYTF

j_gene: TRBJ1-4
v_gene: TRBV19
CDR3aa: CASSLPGGGVQDEKLFF

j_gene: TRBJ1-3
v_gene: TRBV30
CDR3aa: CAWSVSRVSGNTIYF

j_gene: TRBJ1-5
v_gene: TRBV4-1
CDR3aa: CASSQQQGGHQPQHF

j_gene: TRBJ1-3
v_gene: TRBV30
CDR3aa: CAWSRSRTGVPYGNTIYF

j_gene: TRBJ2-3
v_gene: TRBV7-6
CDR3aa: CASSLMTGSSTDTQYF

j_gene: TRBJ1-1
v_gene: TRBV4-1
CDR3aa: CASSQDRGRFEAFF

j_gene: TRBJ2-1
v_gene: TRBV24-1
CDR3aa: CATSDAGLAGDNEQFF

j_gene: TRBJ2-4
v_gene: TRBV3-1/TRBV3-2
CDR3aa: CASSQDGRSNIQYF

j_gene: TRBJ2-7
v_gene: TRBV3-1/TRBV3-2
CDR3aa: CASSQDPWDRGSEQYF

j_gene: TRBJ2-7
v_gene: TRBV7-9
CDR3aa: CASSFDPDSYEQYF

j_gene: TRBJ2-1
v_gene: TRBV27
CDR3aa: CASSLRLAGALNEQFF

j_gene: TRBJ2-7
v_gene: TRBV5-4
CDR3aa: CASSLMGTLNDEQYF

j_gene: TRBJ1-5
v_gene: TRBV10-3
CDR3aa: CAIRAGYGDQPQHF

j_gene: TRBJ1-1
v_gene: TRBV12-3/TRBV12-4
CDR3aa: CASTAQMNTEAFF

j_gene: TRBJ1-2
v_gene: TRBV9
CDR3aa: CASSWGQGNNYGYTF

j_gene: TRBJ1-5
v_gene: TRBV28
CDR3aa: CASSPSLVGNQPQHF

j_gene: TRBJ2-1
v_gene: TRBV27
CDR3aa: CASSSYRGIIFNEQFF

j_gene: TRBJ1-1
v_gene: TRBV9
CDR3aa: CASTREVDTEAFF

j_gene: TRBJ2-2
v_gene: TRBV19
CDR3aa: CASSIGGASGELFF

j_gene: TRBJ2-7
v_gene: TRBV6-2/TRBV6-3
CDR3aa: CASSYRVLPSGDYEQYF

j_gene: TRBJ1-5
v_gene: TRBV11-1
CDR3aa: CASSLGVGQPQHF

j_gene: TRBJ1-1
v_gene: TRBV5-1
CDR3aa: CASSTGQGETEAFF

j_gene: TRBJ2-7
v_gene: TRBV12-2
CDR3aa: CASRLPDHGLAGGPNEQYF

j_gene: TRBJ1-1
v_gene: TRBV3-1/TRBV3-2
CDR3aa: CASSQVPGMNTEAFF

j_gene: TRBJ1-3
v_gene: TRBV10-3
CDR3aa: CATFEPPNRGGSGNTIYF

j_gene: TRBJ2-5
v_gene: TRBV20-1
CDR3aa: CSGARVETQYF

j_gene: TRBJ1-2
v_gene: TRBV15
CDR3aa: CATSRQGESNYGYTF

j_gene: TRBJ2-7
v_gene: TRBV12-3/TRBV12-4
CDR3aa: CASLRTGNNEQYF

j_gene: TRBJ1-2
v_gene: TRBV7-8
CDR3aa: CASTPYRQGYGYTF

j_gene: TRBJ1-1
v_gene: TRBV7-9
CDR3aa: CASSLGGVGGTEAFF

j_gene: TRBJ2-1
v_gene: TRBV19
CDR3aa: CASSRRLDLSLYNEQFF